These 13 T cell receptor beta chains were sequenced from one sample in a study of blood T cell repertoires in COVID-19. Data came from immunoSEQ multiplex PCR; TCRdb stores just in-frame clones and leaves some out. The sample lists about 12,000 clones, 71% seen once, with 5% to 6.5% in the top ten. Sequences were obtained from peripheral blood. The source is a man between 60 and 75 years old with COVID-19, enrolled during active disease.

The chain uses TRBV5-1 and TRBJ2-5, with TRBD2 identical over 8 bases. The V gene end was trimmed by 4 bases and the J gene end by 2 bases; junction bases not matched to a gene: 10. The CDR3 is made up of 16 amino acids. The germline gives CDR1 SGHRS, CDR2 YFSETQ. The DNA of the CDR3 is TGCGCCAGCAGCCCTGGGTCGAGCGGGGGTCAAGAGACCCAGTACTTC. Translating it yields CASSPGSSGGQETQYF.

This clone was seen only once. The chain joins TRBV12-5 to TRBJ2-5; D is perhaps TRBD1 (6 bases). Trimming left V 3 bases short and J 5 bases short, with 10 bases between. The CDR3 is made up of 13 amino acids. Germline V gene sequence: CDR1 LGHNT, CDR2 FRNRAP. CDR3: CASGFSGVETQYF. The CDR3 bases are TGTGCTAGTGGTTTTTCAGGGGTCGAGACCCAGTACTTC. Looking up the rest from reference TRBV12-5 and TRBJ2-5 gives the full variable domain: DARVTQTPRHKVTEMGQEVTMRCQPILGHNTVFWYRQTMMQGLELLAYFRNRAPLDDSGMPKDRFSAEMPDATLATLKIQPSEPRDSAVYFCASGFSGVETQYFGPGTRLLVL.

This rearrangement joins TRBV15 to TRBJ1-1; maybe TRBD1 (6 bases). V lost 3 bases, J lost 4 bases, and 12 bases lay in between. This CDR3 has 14 residues. CDR1 and CDR2 (germline): LNHNV, YYDKDF (reference sequence). The CDR3: CATSSTGRVTEAFF. CDR3 sequence (DNA): TGTGCCACCAGCAGCACAGGGCGGGTCACTGAAGCTTTCTTT.

The rearrangement links TRBV30 to TRBJ1-1, with D possibly being TRBD1 (5 bases). The CDR3 length is 12 residues. Looked up from germline, CDR1 is GTSNPN and CDR2 is SVGIG (reference sequence). V lost 2 bases, J lost 5 bases, and 9 bases lay in between. The CDR3 sequence: CAWSSGGTEAFF. The CDR3 nucleotides read TGTGCCTGGAGTTCGGGGGGAACTGAAGCTTTCTTT.

The CDR3 loop is CASSRGTGPQPQHF. The CDR3 nucleotides are TGTGCCAGCAGCCGTGGGACAGGGCCTCAGCCCCAGCATTTT. The chain uses TRBV6-6 and TRBJ1-5; 9 bases match TRBD1. This CDR3 has 14 residues. Germline values: CDR1 MNHNY, CDR2 SVGAGI (reference sequence). The J segment lost 6 bases and the V segment lost 6 bases, leaving 6 bases of the junction unmatched.

This chain links TRBV5-1 with TRBJ1-5, with 8 bases identical to TRBD1. The CDR3 consists of 15 residues. From germline, CDR1 is SGHRS and CDR2 YFSETQ. V trimming: 3 bases; J trimming: 3 bases; junction bases outside the gene matches: 5. CDR3 amino acids: CASSWGGQDNQPQHF. The CDR3, as DNA: TGCGCCAGCAGCTGGGGGGGACAGGACAATCAGCCCCAGCATTTT.

The CDR3 nucleotides are TGCAGTGCTAGTACTAGGTTTAGCTACAATGAGCAGTTCTTC. It yields the protein CSASTRFSYNEQFF. The chain is built from TRBV20-1 and TRBJ2-1, with D perhaps TRBD2 (5 bases). Germline values: CDR1 DFQATT, CDR2 SNEGSKA (reference sequence). The CDR3 is 14 residues long. Trimming took off 3 bases at V and 3 bases at J, with 12 bases between the two ends.

The V gene is TRBV6-5, the J gene TRBJ1-2; TRBD1 matches 7 bases. CDR3 length: 13 residues. From germline, CDR1 is MNHEY and CDR2 SVGAGI. V lost 7 bases and J lost 2; bases outside the gene matches: 4. Here the CDR3 DNA reads TGTGCCAGCACCGACAGGGTAAACTATGGCTACACCTTC. This sequence encodes CASTDRVNYGYTF.

This sequence joins TRBV20-1 and TRBJ2-7; TRBD1 is a possible D gene (6 bases). V gave up 3 bases and J gave up 3 bases, with 6 bases separating them. The CDR3 is 11 residues long. Germline V gives CDR1 DFQATT, CDR2 SNEGSKA (reference sequence). The CDR3 is CSARDSYEQYF. CDR3 nucleotides: TGCAGTGCTAGGGACAGCTACGAGCAGTACTTC.

V usage is TRBV30 and J usage is TRBJ2-1; a possible D gene is TRBD1 (5 bases). Trimming stripped 4 bases from V and 6 bases from J, with 13 bases between. Germline V gene data show CDR1 as GTSNPN and CDR2 as SVGIG (reference sequence). The CDR3 is 13 amino acids. CDR3 region: CAWKRGRFNEQFF. The CDR3 DNA sequence: TGTGCCTGGAAAAGGGGCAGGTTCAATGAGCAGTTCTTC.

The chain uses TRBV27 and TRBJ1-1; 8 positions match TRBD1. Germline assignment: CDR1 MNHEY and CDR2 SMNVEV (reference sequence). Trimming removed 2 bases from V and 7 bases from J; junction bases left unmatched: 9. The CDR3 runs to 15 residues. The CDR3 here is CASSLRMTGVLEAFF. The DNA for the CDR3 is TGTGCCAGCAGTTTAAGGATGACAGGGGTCCTTGAAGCTTTCTTT.

The gene calls are TRBV6-1 and TRBJ2-1; 9 bases map to TRBD2. Germline V gene data show CDR1 as MNHNS and CDR2 as SASEGT. The CDR3 contains 17 residues. The V segment lost 2 bases and the J segment 4 bases; nucleotides outside the gene matches: 9. DNA of the CDR3: TGTGCCAGCAGTGAACAGCGGGGGGTTCTACCTTACAATGAGCAGTTCTTC. It specifies CASSEQRGVLPYNEQFF.

The chain carries TRBV5-1 and TRBJ2-1, with 13 bases matching TRBD2. The CDR3 consists of 15 residues. J gave up 5 bases and V 2 bases, and 1 base lay outside the gene matches. Germline V gene lookup returns CDR1 SGHRS and CDR2 YFSETQ. The CDR3 reads CASSFGTSGNNEQFF. CDR3 DNA: TGCGCCAGCAGCTTCGGGACTAGCGGGAACAATGAGCAGTTCTTC.